This T cell receptor beta chain stems from a study of T cells after yellow fever vaccination. For this clonotype: As yet, its antigen is unknown.

The TCR cDNA carried a universal primer site and UMIs from 5'RACE template switching. TCRdb reanalysed the 5' RACE reads using MiXCR and keeps one entry per CDR3 protein. The top ten hold approximately 3.4% of the sample, which has under 400,000 distinct CDR3 sequences, around 12% seen once. Study results and limitations: A large majority of primary-vaccination clones showed up again after the booster (96% CD4, about 90% CD8).

Material: CD4+ T cells sorted from PBMCs, obtained 15 days after the yellow fever booster vaccination. The TCR originated in a man between 18 and 29 years old who received the YFV17D yellow fever vaccine.

CDR3 nucleotide sequence: TGTGCCAGCAGCCCCGCAGGGGTGCCTGAAGCTTTCTTT. It codes for CASSPAGVPEAFF. This chain joins TRBV7-3 and TRBJ1-1; a weak D match, TRBD1 (6 bases). The germline CDR1 and CDR2 sequences are SGHTA and FQGTGA. The CDR3 length is 13 residues. V was cut by 5 bases and J by 6 bases, with 13 bases left in between. The complete variable domain, with remaining parts taken from reference TRBV7-3 and TRBJ1-1, reads GAGVSQTPSNKVTEKGKYVELRCDPISGHTALYWYRQSLGQGPEFLIYFQGTGAADDSGLPNDRFFAVRPEGSVSTLKIQRTERGDSAVYLCASSPAGVPEAFFGQGTRLTVV.